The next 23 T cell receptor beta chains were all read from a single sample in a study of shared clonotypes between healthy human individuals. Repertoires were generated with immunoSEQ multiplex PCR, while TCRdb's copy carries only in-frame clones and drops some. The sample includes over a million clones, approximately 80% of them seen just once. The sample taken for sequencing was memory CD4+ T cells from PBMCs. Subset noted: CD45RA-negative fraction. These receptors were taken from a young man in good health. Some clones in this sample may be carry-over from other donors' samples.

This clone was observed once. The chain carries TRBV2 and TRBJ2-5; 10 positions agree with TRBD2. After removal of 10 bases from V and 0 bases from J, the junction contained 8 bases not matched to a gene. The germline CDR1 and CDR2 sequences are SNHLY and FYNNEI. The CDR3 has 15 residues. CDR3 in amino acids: CATKKTSGYQETQYF. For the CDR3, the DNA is TGTGCCACGAAAAAGACTAGCGGGTACCAAGAGACCCAGTACTTC.

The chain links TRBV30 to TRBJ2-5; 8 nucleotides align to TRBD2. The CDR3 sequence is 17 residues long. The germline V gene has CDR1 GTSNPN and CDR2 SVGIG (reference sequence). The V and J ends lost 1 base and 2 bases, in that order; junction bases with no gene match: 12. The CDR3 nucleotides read TGTGCCTGGAGTGCCGGCTTTCGTAGCGGGAAACAAGAGACCCAGTACTTC. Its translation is CAWSAGFRSGKQETQYF. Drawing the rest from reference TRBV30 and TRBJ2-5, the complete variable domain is SQTIHQWPATLVQPVGSPLSLECTVEGTSNPNLYWYRQAAGRGLQLLFYSVGIGQISSEVPQNLSASRPQDRQFILSSKKLLLSDSGFYLCAWSAGFRSGKQETQYFGPGTRLLVL.

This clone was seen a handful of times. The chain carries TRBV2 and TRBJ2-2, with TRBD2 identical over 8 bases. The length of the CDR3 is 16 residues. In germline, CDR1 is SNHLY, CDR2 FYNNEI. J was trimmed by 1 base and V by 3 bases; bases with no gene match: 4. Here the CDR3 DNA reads TGTGCCAGCAGTGAGGGCAGCGGGAGGAACACCGGGGAGCTGTTTTTT. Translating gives CASSEGSGRNTGELFF.

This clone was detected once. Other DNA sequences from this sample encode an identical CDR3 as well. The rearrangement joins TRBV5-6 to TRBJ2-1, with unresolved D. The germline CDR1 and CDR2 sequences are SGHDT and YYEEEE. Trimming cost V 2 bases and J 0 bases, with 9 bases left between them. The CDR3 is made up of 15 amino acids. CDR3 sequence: CASSLRGNSYNEQFF. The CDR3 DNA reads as TGTGCCAGCAGCTTACGCGGCAACTCCTACAATGAGCAGTTCTTC.

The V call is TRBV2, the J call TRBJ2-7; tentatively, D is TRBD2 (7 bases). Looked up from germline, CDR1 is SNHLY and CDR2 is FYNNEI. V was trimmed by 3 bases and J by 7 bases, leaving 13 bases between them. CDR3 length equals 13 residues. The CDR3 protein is CASSENGGQEQYF. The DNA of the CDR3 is TGTGCCAGCAGTGAGAACGGGGGGCAGGAGCAGTACTTC.

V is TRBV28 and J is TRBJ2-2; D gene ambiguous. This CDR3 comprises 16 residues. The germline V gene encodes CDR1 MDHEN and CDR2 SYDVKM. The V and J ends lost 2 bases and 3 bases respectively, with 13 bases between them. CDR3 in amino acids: CASSLTGVYYTGELFF. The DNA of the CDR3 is TGTGCCAGCAGTTTAACGGGCGTGTACTACACCGGGGAGCTGTTTTTT.

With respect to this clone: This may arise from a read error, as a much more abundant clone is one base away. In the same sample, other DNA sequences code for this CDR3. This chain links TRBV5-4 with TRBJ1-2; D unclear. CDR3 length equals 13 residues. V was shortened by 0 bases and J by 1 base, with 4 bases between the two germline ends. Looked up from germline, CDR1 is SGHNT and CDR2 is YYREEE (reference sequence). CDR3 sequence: CASSLDGNYGYTF. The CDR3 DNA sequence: TGTGCCAGCAGCTTGGACGGTAACTATGGCTACACCTTC.

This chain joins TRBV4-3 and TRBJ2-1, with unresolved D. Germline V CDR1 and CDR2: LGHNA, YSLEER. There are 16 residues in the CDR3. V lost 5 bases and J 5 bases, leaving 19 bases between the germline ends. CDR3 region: CASSSTPWGSDNEQFF. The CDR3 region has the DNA TGCGCCAGCAGCTCTACCCCTTGGGGTTCCGACAATGAGCAGTTCTTC.

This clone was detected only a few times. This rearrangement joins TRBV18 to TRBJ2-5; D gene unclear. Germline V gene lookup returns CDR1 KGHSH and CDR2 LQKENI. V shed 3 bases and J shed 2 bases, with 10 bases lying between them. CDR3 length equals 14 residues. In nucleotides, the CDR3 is TGTGCCAGCTCACCCTCGGCAACACAAGAGACCCAGTACTTC. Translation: CASSPSATQETQYF. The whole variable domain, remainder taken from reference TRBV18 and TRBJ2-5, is NAGVMQNPRHLVRRRGQEARLRCSPMKGHSHVYWYRQLPEEGLKFMVYLQKENIIDESGMPKERFSAEFPKEGPSILRIQQVVRGDSAAYFCASSPSATQETQYFGPGTRLLVL.

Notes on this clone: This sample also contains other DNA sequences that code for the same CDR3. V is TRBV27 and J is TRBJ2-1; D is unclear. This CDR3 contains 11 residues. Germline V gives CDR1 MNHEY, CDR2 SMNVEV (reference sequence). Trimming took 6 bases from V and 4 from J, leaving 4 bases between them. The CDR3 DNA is TGTGCCAGCAGACTTTACAATGAGCAGTTCTTC. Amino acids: CASRLYNEQFF.

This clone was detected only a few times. The CDR3 DNA is TGCGCCAGCAGTGAGTCGAATCAGCGGGGTCCGCAGTACTTC. Translated: CASSESNQRGPQYF. This sequence joins TRBV10-1 and TRBJ2-7; 7 bases are shared with TRBD2. V was pared by 0 bases and J by 9 bases, with 8 bases of the junction left unmatched. Germline lookup yields CDR1 WNHNN and CDR2 SYGVQD (reference sequence). This CDR3 contains 14 residues.

The CDR3 reads CSARDIGTQYF. The CDR3 DNA reads TGCAGTGCTAGAGACATAGGGACCCAGTACTTC. The chain couples TRBV20-1 to TRBJ2-5, with D unclear. Germline CDR1 DFQATT, CDR2 SNEGSKA (reference sequence). CDR3 length: 11 residues. V lost 0 bases to trimming and J lost 7 bases, with 6 bases between them.

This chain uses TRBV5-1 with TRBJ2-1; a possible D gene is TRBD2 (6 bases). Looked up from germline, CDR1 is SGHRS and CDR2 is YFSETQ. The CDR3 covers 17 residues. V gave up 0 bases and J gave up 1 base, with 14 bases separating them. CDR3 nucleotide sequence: TGCGCCAGCAGCTTGGCCGGCCGGGAGCCATCCTACAATGAGCAGTTCTTC. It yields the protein CASSLAGREPSYNEQFF.

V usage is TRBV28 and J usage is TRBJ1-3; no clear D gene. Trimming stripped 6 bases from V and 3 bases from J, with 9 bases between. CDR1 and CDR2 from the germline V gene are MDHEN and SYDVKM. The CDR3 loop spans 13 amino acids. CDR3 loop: CASRSFRGNTIYF. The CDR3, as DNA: TGTGCCAGCAGGTCCTTCCGTGGAAACACCATATATTTT.

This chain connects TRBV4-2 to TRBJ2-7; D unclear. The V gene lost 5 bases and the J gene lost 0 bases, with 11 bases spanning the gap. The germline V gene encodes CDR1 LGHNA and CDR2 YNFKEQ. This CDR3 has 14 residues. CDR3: CASSLSVSSYEQYF. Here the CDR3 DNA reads TGTGCCAGCAGCTTGAGTGTCAGCTCCTACGAGCAGTACTTC.

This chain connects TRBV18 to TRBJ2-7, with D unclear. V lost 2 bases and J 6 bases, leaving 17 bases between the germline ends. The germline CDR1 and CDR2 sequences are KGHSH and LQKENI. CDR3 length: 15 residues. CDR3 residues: CASSPTLVTSGEQYF. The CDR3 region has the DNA TGTGCCAGCTCACCAACCTTGGTCACCTCCGGCGAGCAGTACTTC.

The CDR3, as DNA: TGTGCCAGCAAGGCCATATTAGCGTATCCCGAGCAGTACTTC. Its translation: CASKAILAYPEQYF. V and J are TRBV6-5 and TRBJ2-7; D is possibly TRBD2 (5 bases). Trimming took 7 bases from V and 6 from J, leaving 19 bases between them. This CDR3 contains 14 residues. The germline gives CDR1 MNHEY, CDR2 SVGAGI.

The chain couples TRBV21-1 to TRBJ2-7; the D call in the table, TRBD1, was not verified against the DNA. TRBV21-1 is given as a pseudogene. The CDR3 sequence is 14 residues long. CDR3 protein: CASTEGQGGYEQYF. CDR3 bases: TGTGCCAGCACCGAAGGACAGGGGGGATACGAGCAGTACTTC.

The CDR3 here is CASTASGAAYEQYF. Written as DNA, the CDR3 is TGTGCCAGCACCGCTAGCGGGGCCGCCTACGAGCAGTACTTC. V usage is TRBV6-1 and J usage is TRBJ2-7; 9 nucleotides agree with TRBD2. CDR3 length equals 14 residues. The ends lost 7 bases at V and 2 bases at J; junction bases unmatched: 6. Germline CDR1 and CDR2: MNHNS and SASEGT.

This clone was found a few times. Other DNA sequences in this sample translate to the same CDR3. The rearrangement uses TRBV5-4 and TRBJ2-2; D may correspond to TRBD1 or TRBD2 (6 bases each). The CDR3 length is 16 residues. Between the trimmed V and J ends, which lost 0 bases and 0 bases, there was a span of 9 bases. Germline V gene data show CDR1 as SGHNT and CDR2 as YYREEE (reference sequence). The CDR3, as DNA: TGTGCCAGCAGCTTGGCCGGGGGCGCGAACACCGGGGAGCTGTTTTTT. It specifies CASSLAGGANTGELFF.

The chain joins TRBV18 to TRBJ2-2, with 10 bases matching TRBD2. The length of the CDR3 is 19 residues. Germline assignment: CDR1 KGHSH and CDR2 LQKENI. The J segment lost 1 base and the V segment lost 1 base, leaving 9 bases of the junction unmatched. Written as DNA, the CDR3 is TGTGCCAGCTCACCACGTTTAGCGGGAGGATCTCGGAACACCGGGGAGCTGTTTTTT. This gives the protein CASSPRLAGGSRNTGELFF.

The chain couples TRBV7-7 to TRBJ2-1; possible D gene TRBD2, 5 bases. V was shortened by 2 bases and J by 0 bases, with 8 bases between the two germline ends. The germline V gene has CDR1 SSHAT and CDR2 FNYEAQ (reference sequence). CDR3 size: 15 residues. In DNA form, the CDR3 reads TGTGCCAGCAGCTTAACTAGGGACTCCTACAATGAGCAGTTCTTC. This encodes CASSLTRDSYNEQFF.

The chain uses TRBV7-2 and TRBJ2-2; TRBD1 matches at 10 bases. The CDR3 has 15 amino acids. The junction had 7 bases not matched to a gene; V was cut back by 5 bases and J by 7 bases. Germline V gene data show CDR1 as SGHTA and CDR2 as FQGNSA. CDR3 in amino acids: CASSAWDRGSGELFF. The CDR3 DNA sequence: TGTGCCAGCAGCGCCTGGGACAGGGGTAGCGGGGAGCTGTTTTTT.